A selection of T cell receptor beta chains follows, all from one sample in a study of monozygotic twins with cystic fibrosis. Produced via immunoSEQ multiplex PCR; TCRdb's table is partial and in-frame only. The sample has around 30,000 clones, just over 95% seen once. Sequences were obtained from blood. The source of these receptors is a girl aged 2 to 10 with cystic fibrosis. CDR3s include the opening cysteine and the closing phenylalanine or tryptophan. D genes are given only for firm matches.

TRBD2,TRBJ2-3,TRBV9,TGTGCCAGCAGCCCACGGACTAGCGGGATTAGCACAGATACGCAGTATTTT,CASSPRTSGISTDTQYF
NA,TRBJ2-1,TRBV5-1,TGCGCCAGCAGCTTGGGGCAGGCTTACAATGAGCAGTTCTTC,CASSLGQAYNEQFF
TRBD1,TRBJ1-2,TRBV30,TGTGCCTGGAGTAAGGGAGGGGGCTCGCCGAAAATCTACACCTTC,CAWSKGGGSPKIYTF
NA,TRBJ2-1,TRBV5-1,TGCGCCAGCAACTATCGAAGTAGCGGAGGGCGGAATGAGCAGTTCTTC,CASNYRSSGGRNEQFF
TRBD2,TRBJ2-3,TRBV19,TGTGCCAGTAGTATGGGGACTAGCGGGTACATTATAGGCCGCCACGAAGCCACAGATACGCAGTATTTT,CASSMGTSGYIIGRHEATDTQYF
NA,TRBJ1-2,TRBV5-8,TGTGCCAGCAGCCCCTCGGGAGACTATGGCTACACCTTC,CASSPSGDYGYTF
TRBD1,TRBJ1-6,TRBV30,TGTGCCTGGGGAGACAGGGGGAATTCACCCCTCCACTTT,CAWGDRGNSPLHF
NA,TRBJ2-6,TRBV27,TGTGCCAGCAGTTTATTGGCAGCCTCTGGGGCCAACGTCCTGACTTTC,CASSLLAASGANVLTF
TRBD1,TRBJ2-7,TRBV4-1,TGCGCCAGCAGCCGACGGCCTTTATTACGGGACAGTTCCTACGAGCAGTACTTC,CASSRRPLLRDSSYEQYF
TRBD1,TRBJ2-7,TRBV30,TGTGCCTGGAGTCGACTATGGAGGGACAGGGGCAACGAGCAGTACTTC,CAWSRLWRDRGNEQYF
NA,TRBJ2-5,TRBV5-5,TGTGCCAGCAGCTTCTCGACCGGCGGGGAGACCCAGTACTTC,CASSFSTGGETQYF
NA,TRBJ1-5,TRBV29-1,TGCAGCGTTGATACGGGAAATCAGCCCCAGCATTTT,CSVDTGNQPQHF